The T cell receptor beta chain described here comes from a study of CD4 T cells in relation to SARS-CoV-2 and coronaviruses. CD4+ T cells from unexposed donors were obtained before the COVID-19 pandemic (2011-2018). Isolation of CD4+ T cells took place after about 10 days in culture. Unexposed-donor CD4+ T cells were probed with SARS-CoV-2 S/N and four cold-coronavirus spikes, cells permitting. Sequencing used immunoSEQ multiplex PCR; TCRdb keeps in-frame clones, though not all of them. This sample carries about 26,000 clones, roughly 81% of them seen once, and the ten largest clones take 18%. Regarding this clone: What it binds is unknown.

The length of the CDR3 is 12 residues. In germline, CDR1 is SGHAT, CDR2 FQNNGV. V was trimmed by 6 bases and J by 6 bases, leaving 11 bases between them. The receptor's source is a human donor in good health. What was sequenced was CD4+ T cells from PBMCs, cultured in vitro. J is TRBJ1-2 and V is TRBV11-2; TRBD1 is a possible D gene (6 bases). CDR3 loop: CASSLQGNGYTF. DNA for the CDR3: TGTGCCAGCAGTTTACAGGGAAATGGCTACACCTTC.